Presented here are 13 T cell receptor beta chains from one specimen sequenced in a study of T cells in Graves' hyperthyroidism and ophthalmopathy. Amplified TCR beta CDR3 regions came from RNA transcripts. The HTBI set primed first-round TCR CDR3 RT-PCR. MiXCR, run by TCRdb on the multiplex PCR reads, gives a single entry per CDR3 protein. The sample holds roughly 570,000 distinct CDR3 sequences; 35% to 55% are singletons and the top ten take around 7.7%. The sequenced material came from peripheral blood or thyroid tissue (not recorded which). These TCRs come from a woman younger than 35 with Graves' hyperthyroidism.

Regarding this clonotype: Since the CDR3 does not end with the conserved phenylalanine or tryptophan, this likely comes from a read error. It is unclear where the CDR3 begins or ends on the DNA, so no DNA is shown, and the CDR3 is as TCRdb lists it. This chain connects TRBV10-3 to TRBJ2-6. Germline V lookup: CDR1 ENHRY, CDR2 SYGVKD. Both ends counted, the CDR3 spans 8 residues. The CDR3 reads CAISAGTS.

This clonotype was seen ten or more times. This chain uses TRBV2 with TRBJ2-7, with 7 bases matching TRBD1. From germline, CDR1 is SNHLY and CDR2 FYNNEI. CDR3 length equals 14 residues. Unmatched junction bases numbered 7, after V lost 6 bases and J lost 2 bases. The CDR3 region is CASRWTGEAYEQYF. CDR3 nucleotide sequence: TGTGCCAGCAGATGGACAGGCGAAGCCTACGAGCAGTACTTC.

The chain couples TRBV6-5 to TRBJ1-5; 7 bases agree with TRBD1. The V segment lost 5 bases and the J segment 5 bases; nucleotides outside the gene matches: 6. From germline, CDR1 is MNHEY and CDR2 SVGAGI. The CDR3 loop spans 14 amino acids. This CDR3 reads CASSKGGSYQPQHF. The CDR3, as DNA: TGTGCCAGCAGTAAAGGGGGCTCTTATCAGCCCCAGCATTTT.

This clonotype was detected ten times or more. This chain connects TRBV15 to TRBJ1-3; no definite D call. V was cut by 1 base and J by 1 base, with 5 bases left in between. The CDR3 totals 14 residues. CDR1 LNHNV and CDR2 YYDKDF come from the germline V gene (reference sequence). CDR3 protein: CATSRGESGNTIYF. CDR3 bases: TGTGCCACCAGCAGAGGGGAATCTGGAAACACCATATATTTT.

This clonotype has a handful of counts. This rearrangement joins TRBV24-1 to TRBJ2-3; D is ambiguous. Germline CDR1 and CDR2: KGHDR and SFDVKD. The CDR3 runs 13 residues. V lost 7 bases and J 0 bases, leaving 7 bases between the germline ends. The chain's CDR3 is CATSLPSTDTQYF. CDR3 nucleotide sequence: TGTGCCACCAGCCTACCTAGCACAGATACGCAGTATTTT.

This clonotype was detected many times. The CDR3 DNA follows: TGTGCCACCCAGGGTATGGGCACTGAAGCTTTCTTT. Translating it yields CATQGMGTEAFF. The V gene is TRBV10-3, the J gene TRBJ1-1, with D possibly matching TRBD1 (5 bases). The CDR3 has 12 amino acids. CDR1 is ENHRY and CDR2 is SYGVKD in the germline V gene. Trimming removed 10 bases from V and 4 bases from J, with 13 bases in between.

V and J are TRBV24-1 and TRBJ2-6; D could derive from TRBD1 or TRBD2 (6 bases each). The CDR3 extends over 16 amino acids. Trimming took off 5 bases at V and 2 bases at J, with 12 bases between the two ends. The germline V gene encodes CDR1 KGHDR and CDR2 SFDVKD. CDR3 protein: CATSVTGATGANVLTF. In DNA form, the CDR3 reads TGTGCCACCAGTGTAACGGGGGCTACTGGGGCCAACGTCCTGACTTTC.

Note on this clonotype: It may be a read error: a sequence one base away is much more abundant. The chain has TRBV11-1 and TRBJ2-7; D remains ambiguous. Germline loops: CDR1 SGHAT, CDR2 FQDESV (reference sequence). The CDR3 runs 14 residues. The CDR3 nucleotides are TGTGCCACCACCGAAGGTGCCATTTTGGGTGAGCAGTGCTTC. Translating it yields CATTEGAILGEQCF.

This clonotype was detected only once. The chain joins TRBV29-1 to TRBJ1-5; D unclear. Germline assignment: CDR1 SQVTM and CDR2 ANQGSEA. The CDR3 contains 18 residues. The V gene lost 3 bases and the J gene lost 14 bases, with 35 bases spanning the gap. The DNA for the CDR3 is TGCAGCGTTGATGAGGCACGACTTTTACTAGCGGGATTCAGCCATGAGCATTTT. As protein: CSVDEARLLLAGFSHEHF.

As for this clonotype: This may be a read error, as it is one base from a much larger clone. The chain employs TRBV9 and TRBJ2-6; D gene unclear. This CDR3 is 16 amino acids long. CDR1 and CDR2 (germline): SGDLS, YYNGEE. V was trimmed by 3 bases and J by 4 bases, leaving 14 bases between them. CDR3 nucleotide sequence: TGTGCCAGCAGCGCAGGACCCTCTCGGGGGGCCAACGTCCTGACTTTC. Protein: CASSAGPSRGANVLTF.

The chain carries TRBV20-1 and TRBJ2-3; no clear D gene. Germline-derived CDR1 and CDR2 are DFQATT and SNEGSKA (reference sequence). With 3 bases removed from V and 5 bases from J, the gap between germline ends came to 6 bases. The CDR3 is 11 amino acids. This chain's CDR3 is CSASYRDTQYF. The CDR3 coding sequence is TGCAGTGCTAGTTACAGAGATACGCAGTATTTT.

The chain is built from TRBV20-1 and TRBJ2-7; TRBD2 aligns across 7 bases. The CDR3 has 11 residues. Unmatched junction bases numbered 4, after V lost 6 bases and J lost 5 bases. CDR1 DFQATT and CDR2 SNEGSKA come from the germline V gene (reference sequence). The CDR3 nucleotides are TGCAGTGCCGCGGGAGACCACGAGCAGTACTTC. This gives the protein CSAAGDHEQYF.

This chain joins TRBV2 and TRBJ2-3, with 10 bases aligning to TRBD2. J lost 5 bases, V lost 1 base, and 9 bases had no gene match. This CDR3 is built from 17 residues. From germline, CDR1 is SNHLY and CDR2 FYNNEI. CDR3 in amino acids: CASSEDRAGGPVDTQYF. For the CDR3, the DNA is TGTGCCAGCAGTGAAGATCGAGCGGGAGGGCCTGTAGATACGCAGTATTTT.